The entry that follows covers one T cell receptor beta chain sequence. This sample was included in a study of cytomegalovirus exposure and HLA in healthy donors. PCR involved 60 Vbeta and 13 Jbeta primers. Only in-frame clones appear in the TCRdb table, and some are missing; sequencing was by immunoSEQ multiplex PCR. This sample has tens of thousands of clones; 9.5% to 13% occur once, and the top ten carry about 24%. This TCR came from a man aged 60 to 75 in good health and CMV-seropositive. The sequencing input was PBMCs.

This CDR3 reads CASSPGLFTTDTQYF. CDR3 in DNA: TGTGCCAGCTCACCAGGGCTTTTTACGACAGATACGCAGTATTTT. This chain links TRBV18 with TRBJ2-3; D gene uncertain. Germline lookup yields CDR1 KGHSH and CDR2 LQKENI. Trimming took off 2 bases at V and 3 bases at J, with 12 bases between the two ends. The CDR3 extends over 15 amino acids.